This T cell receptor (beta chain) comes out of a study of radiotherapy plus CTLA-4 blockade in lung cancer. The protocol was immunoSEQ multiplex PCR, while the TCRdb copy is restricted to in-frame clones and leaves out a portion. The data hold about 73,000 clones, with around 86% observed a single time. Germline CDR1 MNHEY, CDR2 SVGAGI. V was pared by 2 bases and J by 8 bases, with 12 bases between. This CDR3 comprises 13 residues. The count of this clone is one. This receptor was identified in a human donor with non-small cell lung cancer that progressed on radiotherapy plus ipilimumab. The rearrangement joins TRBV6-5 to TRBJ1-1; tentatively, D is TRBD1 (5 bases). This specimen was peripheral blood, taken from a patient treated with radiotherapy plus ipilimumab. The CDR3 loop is CASSYGGSWEAFF. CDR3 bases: TGTGCCAGCAGTTACGGGGGTAGTTGGGAAGCTTTCTTT.